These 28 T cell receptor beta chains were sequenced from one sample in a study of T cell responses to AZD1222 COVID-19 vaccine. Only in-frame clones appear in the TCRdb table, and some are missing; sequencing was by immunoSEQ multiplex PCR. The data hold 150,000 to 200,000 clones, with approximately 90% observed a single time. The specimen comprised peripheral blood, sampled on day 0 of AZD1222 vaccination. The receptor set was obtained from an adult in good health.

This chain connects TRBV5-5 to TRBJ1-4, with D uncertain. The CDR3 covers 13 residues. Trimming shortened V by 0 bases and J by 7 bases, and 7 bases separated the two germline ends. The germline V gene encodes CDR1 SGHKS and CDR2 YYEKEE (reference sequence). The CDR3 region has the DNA TGTGCCAGCAGCTTGGGGGTATCTGAAAAACTGTTTTTT. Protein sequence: CASSLGVSEKLFF.

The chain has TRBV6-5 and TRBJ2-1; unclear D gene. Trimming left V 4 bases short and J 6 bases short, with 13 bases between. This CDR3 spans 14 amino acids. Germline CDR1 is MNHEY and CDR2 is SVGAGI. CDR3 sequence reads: CASSFNGPGNEQFF. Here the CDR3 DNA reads TGTGCCAGCAGTTTCAACGGGCCCGGCAATGAGCAGTTCTTC.

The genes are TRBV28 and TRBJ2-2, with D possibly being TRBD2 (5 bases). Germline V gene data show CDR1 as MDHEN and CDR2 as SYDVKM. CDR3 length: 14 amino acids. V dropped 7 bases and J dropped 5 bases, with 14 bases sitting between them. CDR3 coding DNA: TGTGCCAGCACCACACCCGGGAAGACCGGGGAGCTGTTTTTT. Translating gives CASTTPGKTGELFF.

The CDR3 sequence: CASSQERGNTIYF. The CDR3 DNA sequence: TGTGCCAGCAGCCAAGAACGTGGAAACACCATATATTTT. V gene TRBV14 combines with J gene TRBJ1-3; D gene unclear. With 0 bases removed from V and 3 bases from J, the gap between germline ends came to 3 bases. The CDR3 is 13 amino acids. Germline CDR1 is SGHDN and CDR2 is FVKESK.

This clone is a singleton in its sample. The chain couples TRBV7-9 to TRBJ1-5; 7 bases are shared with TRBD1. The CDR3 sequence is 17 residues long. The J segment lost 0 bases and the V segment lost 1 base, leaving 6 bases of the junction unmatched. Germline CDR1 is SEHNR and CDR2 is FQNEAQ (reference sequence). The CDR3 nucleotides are TGTGCCAGCAGCTTAGGCGGGACAGCTAATAGCAATCAGCCCCAGCATTTT. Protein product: CASSLGGTANSNQPQHF. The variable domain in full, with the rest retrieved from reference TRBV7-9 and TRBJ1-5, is DTGVSQNPRHKITKRGQNVTFRCDPISEHNRLYWYRQTLGQGPEFLTYFQNEAQLEKSRLLSDRFSAERPKGSFSTLEIQRTEQGDSAMYLCASSLGGTANSNQPQHFGDGTRLSIL.

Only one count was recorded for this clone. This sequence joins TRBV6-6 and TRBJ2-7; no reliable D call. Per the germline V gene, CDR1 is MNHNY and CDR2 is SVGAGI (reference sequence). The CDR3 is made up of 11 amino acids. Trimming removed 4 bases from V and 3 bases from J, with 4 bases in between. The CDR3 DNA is TGTGCCAGCAGTTTAGTCTACGAGCAGTACTTC. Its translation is CASSLVYEQYF.

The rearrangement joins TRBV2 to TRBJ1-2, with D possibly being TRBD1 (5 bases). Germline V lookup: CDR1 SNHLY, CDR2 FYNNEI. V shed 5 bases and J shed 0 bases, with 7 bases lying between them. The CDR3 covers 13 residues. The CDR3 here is CASSLGPNYGYTF. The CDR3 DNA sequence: TGTGCCAGCAGTCTGGGACCTAACTATGGCTACACCTTC.

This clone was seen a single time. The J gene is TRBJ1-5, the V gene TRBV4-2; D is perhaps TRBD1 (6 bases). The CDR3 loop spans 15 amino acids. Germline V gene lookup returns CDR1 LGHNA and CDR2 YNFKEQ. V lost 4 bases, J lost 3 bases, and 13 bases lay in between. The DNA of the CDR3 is TGTGCCAGCAGCCCGAGACCGGGGGCCAATCAGCCCCAGCATTTT. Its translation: CASSPRPGANQPQHF.

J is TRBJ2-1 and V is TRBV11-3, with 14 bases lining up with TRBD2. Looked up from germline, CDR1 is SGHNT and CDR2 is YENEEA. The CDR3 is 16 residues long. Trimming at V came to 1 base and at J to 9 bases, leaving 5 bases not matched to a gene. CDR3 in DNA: TGTGCCAGCAGCTTAGTTTACGGACTAGCGGGGGGTGAGCAGTTCTTC. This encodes CASSLVYGLAGGEQFF. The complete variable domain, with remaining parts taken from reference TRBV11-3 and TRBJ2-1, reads EAGVVQSPRYKIIEKKQPVAFWCNPISGHNTLYWYLQNLGQGPELLIRYENEEAVDDSQLPKDRFSAERLKGVDSTLKIQPAELGDSAVYLCASSLVYGLAGGEQFFGPGTRLTVL.

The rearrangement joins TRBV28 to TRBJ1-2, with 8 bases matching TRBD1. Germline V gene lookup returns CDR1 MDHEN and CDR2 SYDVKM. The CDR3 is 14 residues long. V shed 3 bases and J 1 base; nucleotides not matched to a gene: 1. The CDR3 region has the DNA TGTGCCAGCAGTTTGGGACAGGTTAACTATGGCTACACCTTC. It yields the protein CASSLGQVNYGYTF.

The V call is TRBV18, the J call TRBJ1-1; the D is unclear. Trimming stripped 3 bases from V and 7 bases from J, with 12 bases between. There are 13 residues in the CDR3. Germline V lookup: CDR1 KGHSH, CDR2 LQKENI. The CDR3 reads CASSPTHPFEAFF. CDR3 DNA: TGTGCCAGCTCACCGACCCACCCCTTTGAAGCTTTCTTT.

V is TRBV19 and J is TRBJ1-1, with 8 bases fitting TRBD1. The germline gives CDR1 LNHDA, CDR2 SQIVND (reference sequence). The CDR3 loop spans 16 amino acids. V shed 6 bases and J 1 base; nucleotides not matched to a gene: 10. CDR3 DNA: TGTGCCAGTAGCCCGAAAGACAGGGGCCGGAACACTGAAGCTTTCTTT. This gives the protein CASSPKDRGRNTEAFF. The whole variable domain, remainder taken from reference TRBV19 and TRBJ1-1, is DGGITQSPKYLFRKEGQNVTLSCEQNLNHDAMYWYRQDPGQGLRLIYYSQIVNDFQKGDIAEGYSVSREKKESFPLTVTSAQKNPTAFYLCASSPKDRGRNTEAFFGQGTRLTVV.

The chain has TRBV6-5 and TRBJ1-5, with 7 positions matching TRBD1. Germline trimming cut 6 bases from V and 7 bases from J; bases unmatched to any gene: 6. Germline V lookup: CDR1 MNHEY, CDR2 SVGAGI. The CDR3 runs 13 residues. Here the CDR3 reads CASRRDRDQPQHF. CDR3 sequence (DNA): TGTGCCAGCAGAAGAGACAGGGACCAGCCCCAGCATTTT.

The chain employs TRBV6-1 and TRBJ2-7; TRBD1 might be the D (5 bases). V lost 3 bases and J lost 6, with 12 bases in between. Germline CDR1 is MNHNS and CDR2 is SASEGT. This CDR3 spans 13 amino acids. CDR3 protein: CASSDRQGSEQYF. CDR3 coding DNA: TGTGCCAGCAGTGACCGCCAGGGAAGCGAGCAGTACTTC.

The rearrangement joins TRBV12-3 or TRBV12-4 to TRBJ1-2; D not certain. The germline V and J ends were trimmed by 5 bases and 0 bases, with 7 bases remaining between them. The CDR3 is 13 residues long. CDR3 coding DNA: TGTGCCAGCAGTACTGAGCCTAACTATGGCTACACCTTC. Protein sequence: CASSTEPNYGYTF.

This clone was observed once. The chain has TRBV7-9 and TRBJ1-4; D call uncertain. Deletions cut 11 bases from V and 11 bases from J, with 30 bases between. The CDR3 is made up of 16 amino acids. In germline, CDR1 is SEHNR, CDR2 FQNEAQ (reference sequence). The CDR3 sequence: CAGEPAQWDRGGKLFF. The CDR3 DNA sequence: TGTGCCGGAGAGCCCGCCCAGTGGGATCGTGGAGGGAAACTGTTTTTT.

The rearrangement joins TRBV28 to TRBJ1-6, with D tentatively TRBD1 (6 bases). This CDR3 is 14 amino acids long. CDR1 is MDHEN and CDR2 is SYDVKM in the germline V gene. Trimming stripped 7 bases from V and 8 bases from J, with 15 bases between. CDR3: CASTVGGQDSPLHF. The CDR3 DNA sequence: TGTGCCAGCACCGTCGGGGGGCAGGATTCACCCCTCCACTTT. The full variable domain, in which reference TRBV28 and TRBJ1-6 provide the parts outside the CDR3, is DVKVTQSSRYLVKRTGEKVFLECVQDMDHENMFWYRQDPGLGLRLIYFSYDVKMKEKGDIPEGYSVSREKKERFSLILESASTNQTSMYLCASTVGGQDSPLHFGNGTRLTVT.

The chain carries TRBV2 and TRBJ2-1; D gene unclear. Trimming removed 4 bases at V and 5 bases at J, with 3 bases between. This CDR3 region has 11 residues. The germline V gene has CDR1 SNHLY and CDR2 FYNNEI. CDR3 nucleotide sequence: TGTGCCAGCAGTGTGGACAATGAGCAGTTCTTC. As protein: CASSVDNEQFF.

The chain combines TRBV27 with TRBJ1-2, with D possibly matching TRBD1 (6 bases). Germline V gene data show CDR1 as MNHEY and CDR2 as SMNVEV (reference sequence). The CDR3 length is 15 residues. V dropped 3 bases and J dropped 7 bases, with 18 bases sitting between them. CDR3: CASSFDTRGVFGYTF. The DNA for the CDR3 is TGTGCCAGCAGTTTCGATACCAGGGGAGTTTTTGGCTACACCTTC.

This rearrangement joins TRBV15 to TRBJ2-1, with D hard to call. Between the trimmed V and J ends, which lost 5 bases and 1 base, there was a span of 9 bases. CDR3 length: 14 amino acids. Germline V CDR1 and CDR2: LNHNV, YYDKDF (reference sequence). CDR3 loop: CATSRVGSYNEQFF. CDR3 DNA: TGTGCCACCAGCCGGGTTGGGTCCTACAATGAGCAGTTCTTC. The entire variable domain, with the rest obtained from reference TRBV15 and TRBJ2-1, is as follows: DAMVIQNPRYQVTQFGKPVTLSCSQTLNHNVMYWYQQKSSQAPKLLFHYYDKDFNNEADTPDNFQSRRPNTSFCFLDIRSPGLGDTAMYLCATSRVGSYNEQFFGPGTRLTVL.

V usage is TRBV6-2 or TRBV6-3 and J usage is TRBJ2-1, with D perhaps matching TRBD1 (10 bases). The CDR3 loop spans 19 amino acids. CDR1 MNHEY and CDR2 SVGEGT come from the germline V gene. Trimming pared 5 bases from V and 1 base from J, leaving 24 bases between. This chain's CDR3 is CASSPAGQGTSLSYNEQFF. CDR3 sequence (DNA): TGTGCCAGCAGTCCCGCGGGACAGGGGACTAGCCTTTCCTACAATGAGCAGTTCTTC.

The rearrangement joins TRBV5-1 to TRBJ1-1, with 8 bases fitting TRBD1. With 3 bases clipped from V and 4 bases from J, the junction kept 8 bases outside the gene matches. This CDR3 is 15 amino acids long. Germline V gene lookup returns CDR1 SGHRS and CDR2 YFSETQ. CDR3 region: CASSWLQGDGTEAFF. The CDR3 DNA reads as TGCGCCAGCAGCTGGTTACAGGGGGATGGCACTGAAGCTTTCTTT.

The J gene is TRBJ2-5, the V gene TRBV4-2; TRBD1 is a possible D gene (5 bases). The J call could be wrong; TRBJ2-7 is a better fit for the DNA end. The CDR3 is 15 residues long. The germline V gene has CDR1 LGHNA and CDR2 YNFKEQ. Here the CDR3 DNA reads TGTGCCAGCAGCCAAGAATCGACAGCTTCCTACGAGCAGTACTTC. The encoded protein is CASSQESTASYEQYF.

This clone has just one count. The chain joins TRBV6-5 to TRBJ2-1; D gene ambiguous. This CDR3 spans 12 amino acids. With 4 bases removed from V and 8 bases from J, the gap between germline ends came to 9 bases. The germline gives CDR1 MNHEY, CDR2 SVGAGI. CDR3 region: CASSSLQDEQFF. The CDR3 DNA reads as TGTGCCAGCAGTTCCCTACAAGATGAGCAGTTCTTC.

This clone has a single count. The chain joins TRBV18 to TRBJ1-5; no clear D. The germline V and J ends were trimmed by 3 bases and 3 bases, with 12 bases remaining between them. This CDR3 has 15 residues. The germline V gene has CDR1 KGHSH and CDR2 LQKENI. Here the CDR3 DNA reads TGTGCCAGCTCACCCTCAATAACAGTCAATCAGCCCCAGCATTTT. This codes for CASSPSITVNQPQHF.

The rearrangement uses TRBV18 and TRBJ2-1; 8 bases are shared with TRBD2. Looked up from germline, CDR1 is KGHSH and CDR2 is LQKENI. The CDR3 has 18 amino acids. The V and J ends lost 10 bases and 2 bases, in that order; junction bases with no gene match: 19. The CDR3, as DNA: TGTGCCACCCCAAAGGAGAGTAGGGAACTAGCGGCCTACAATGAGCAGTTCTTC. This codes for CATPKESRELAAYNEQFF.

The CDR3 sequence: CASLASGSLFNEQFF. The CDR3 DNA reads TGTGCCAGCCTAGCTAGCGGGAGTTTGTTCAATGAGCAGTTCTTC. The chain carries TRBV28 and TRBJ2-1; 10 nucleotides line up with TRBD2. With V trimmed by 8 bases and J by 6 bases, 10 bases remained unmatched. Germline values: CDR1 MDHEN, CDR2 SYDVKM. The CDR3 loop spans 15 amino acids.

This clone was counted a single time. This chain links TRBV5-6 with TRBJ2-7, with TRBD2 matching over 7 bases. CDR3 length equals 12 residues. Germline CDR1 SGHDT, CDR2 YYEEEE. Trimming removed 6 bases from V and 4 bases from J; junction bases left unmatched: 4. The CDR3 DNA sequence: TGTGCCAGCAAATGGGGAGGGTACGAGCAGTACTTC. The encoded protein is CASKWGGYEQYF.